This T cell receptor (beta chain) is from a study of long-term antiretroviral therapy in people with HIV. With regard to this clone: Its target is unknown.

The CDR3 is 15 amino acids. The germline gives CDR1 ENHRY, CDR2 SYGVKD. With 2 bases removed from V and 4 bases from J, the gap between germline ends came to 9 bases. Runs used v3.0 of the immunoSEQ assay and were done at survey level. Some clones are missing from TCRdb's copy, which holds only in-frame ones; the method was immunoSEQ multiplex PCR. Among about 18,000 clones listed, 91% were seen once. General study findings and limits: Blood, drawn from the mid-2000s to the late 2010s, may reflect older ART regimens.

The chain is built from TRBV10-3 and TRBJ1-6; possible D gene TRBD1, 6 bases. The specimen comprised unsorted PBMCs, sampled 3 years after starting antiretroviral therapy. This TCR was recovered from a man aged 45-60 years with HIV. Written as DNA, the CDR3 is TGTGCCATCAGTGAGGACAGGAGGTATAATTCACCCCTCCACTTT. This gives the protein CAISEDRRYNSPLHF.